The 16 T cell receptor beta chains listed next were all sequenced from one sample in a study of identical twins. MiXCR was run by TCRdb on the 5' RACE reads, yielding one entry per CDR3 protein. There are about 890,000 distinct CDR3 sequences in the sample; approximately 13% occur only once, and roughly 1.6% lies in the top ten. This sample also appeared in a second study, on yellow fever vaccine responses in identical twins.

What was sequenced was PBMCs. The receptors were gathered from a woman aged 18-30 years in good health.

This chain connects TRBV7-9 to TRBJ1-4; 8 nucleotides match TRBD1. Germline values: CDR1 SEHNR, CDR2 FQNEAQ (reference sequence). With V trimmed by 6 bases and J by 7 bases, 7 bases remained unmatched. The CDR3 extends over 14 amino acids. The CDR3 reads CASSGQGLGEKLFF. DNA of the CDR3: TGTGCCAGCAGTGGACAGGGCCTAGGTGAAAAACTGTTTTTT. Full variable domain (outside the CDR3, taken from reference TRBV7-9 and TRBJ1-4): DTGVSQNPRHKITKRGQNVTFRCDPISEHNRLYWYRQTLGQGPEFLTYFQNEAQLEKSRLLSDRFSAERPKGSFSTLEIQRTEQGDSAMYLCASSGQGLGEKLFFGSGTQLSVL.

V gene TRBV5-1 combines with J gene TRBJ2-1, with D tentatively TRBD2 (6 bases). Germline V gives CDR1 SGHRS, CDR2 YFSETQ. Deletions cut 4 bases from V and 6 bases from J, with 14 bases between. CDR3 length: 14 residues. This chain's CDR3 is CASSPTLAGNEQFF. Here the CDR3 DNA reads TGCGCCAGCAGCCCGACACTAGCAGGCAATGAGCAGTTCTTC.

The chain employs TRBV7-9 and TRBJ2-2; maybe TRBD1 (6 bases). This CDR3 is built from 15 residues. Germline CDR1 and CDR2: SEHNR and FQNEAQ (reference sequence). The V gene lost 3 bases and the J gene lost 4 bases, with 12 bases spanning the gap. The CDR3 DNA reads TGTGCCAGCAGCTTTGGGGACATCTCCACCGGGGAGCTGTTTTTT. This sequence encodes CASSFGDISTGELFF.

This chain uses TRBV5-1 with TRBJ1-1; 9 positions match TRBD1. With 0 bases clipped from V and 6 bases from J, the junction kept 6 bases outside the gene matches. The CDR3 totals 15 residues. Germline CDR1 and CDR2: SGHRS and YFSETQ. This CDR3 is CASSLAQGAGAEAFF. The DNA of the CDR3 is TGCGCCAGCAGCTTGGCACAGGGGGCTGGGGCTGAAGCTTTCTTT.

This clonotype was observed a handful of times. The chain links TRBV6-5 to TRBJ2-1, with D perhaps matching TRBD1 (5 bases). V was shortened by 0 bases and J by 2 bases, with 8 bases between the two germline ends. Germline values: CDR1 MNHEY, CDR2 SVGAGI. CDR3 size: 15 residues. The chain's CDR3 is CASSYSPGTYNEQFF. The CDR3, as DNA: TGTGCCAGCAGTTACTCGCCAGGGACCTACAATGAGCAGTTCTTC.

This chain uses TRBV12-3 or TRBV12-4 with TRBJ2-5, with 8 bases lining up with TRBD1. The V and J ends lost 3 bases and 9 bases, in that order; junction bases with no gene match: 9. The CDR3 has 14 residues. This CDR3 is CASSLGTGARAQYF. The CDR3, as DNA: TGTGCCAGCAGTTTGGGGACAGGAGCACGGGCCCAGTACTTC.

This rearrangement joins TRBV29-1 to TRBJ1-1; D ambiguous. Per the germline V gene, CDR1 is SQVTM and CDR2 is ANQGSEA. V was clipped by 1 base and J by 0 bases, with 6 bases between them. CDR3 size: 13 residues. CDR3 nucleotides: TGCAGCGTTGAAGTCAGGCTGAACACTGAAGCTTTCTTT. Its translation: CSVEVRLNTEAFF. The whole variable domain, filled in from reference TRBV29-1 and TRBJ1-1, reads SAVISQKPSRDICQRGTSLTIQCQVDSQVTMMFWYRQQPGQSLTLIATANQGSEATYESGFVIDKFPISRPNLTFSTLTVSNMSPEDSSIYLCSVEVRLNTEAFFGQGTRLTVV.

The chain has TRBV5-1 and TRBJ1-1; weak D call: TRBD1 (5 bases). Trimming removed 4 bases from V and 0 bases from J, with 10 bases in between. The length of the CDR3 is 14 residues. CDR1 SGHRS and CDR2 YFSETQ come from the germline V gene. In DNA, the CDR3 is TGCGCCAGCAGCACAGGACAAATGAACACTGAAGCTTTCTTT. Translating it yields CASSTGQMNTEAFF.

This chain connects TRBV2 to TRBJ2-1; D remains unclear. V lost 0 bases, J lost 12 bases, and 15 bases lay in between. This CDR3 contains 14 residues. Germline loops: CDR1 SNHLY, CDR2 FYNNEI. The DNA for the CDR3 is TGTGCCAGCAGTGAAGCGCTTCGGCCCGGCGGGCAGTTCTTC. Its protein is CASSEALRPGGQFF.

In this sample, this clonotype turned up a few times. The chain recombines TRBV6-2 or TRBV6-3 with TRBJ2-1; TRBD2 aligns across 12 bases. This CDR3 spans 17 amino acids. The V gene end was trimmed by 8 bases and the J gene end by 0 bases; junction bases not matched to a gene: 8. CDR1 and CDR2 (germline): MNHEY, SVGEGT. Written as DNA, the CDR3 is TGTGCCAGCCGACCGGGACTAGCGGGCCCCTCCTACAATGAGCAGTTCTTC. Translation: CASRPGLAGPSYNEQFF.

V and J are TRBV6-7 and TRBJ2-1, with 8 nucleotides matching TRBD2. Being an ORF, TRBV6-7 has a function that is uncertain. CDR3 length: 15 residues. CDR3 region: CPGSGGLRGYNEQFF. As DNA, the CDR3 is TGTCCAGGGAGCGGGGGCCTAAGGGGCTACAATGAGCAGTTCTTC.

This clonotype was observed a handful of times. The rearrangement joins TRBV18 to TRBJ1-1; unclear D gene. Per germline, CDR1 KGHSH and CDR2 LQKENI. Trimming pared 0 bases from V and 2 bases from J, leaving 13 bases between. The CDR3 is 16 amino acids. The CDR3 is CASSPPLGLINTEAFF. The CDR3 coding sequence is TGTGCCAGCTCACCACCGCTGGGTCTAATAAACACTGAAGCTTTCTTT.

This clonotype showed up many times. The V and J genes are TRBV7-3 and TRBJ2-1; D not certain. Germline V gene sequence: CDR1 SGHTA, CDR2 FQGTGA. This CDR3 has 15 residues. V was shortened by 5 bases and J by 5 bases, with 16 bases between the two germline ends. The CDR3 DNA follows: TGTGCCAGCAGCATACTCTATGGTGTGGACAATGAGCAGTTCTTC. This sequence encodes CASSILYGVDNEQFF.

This clonotype has ten or more counts. The V and J genes are TRBV12-3 or TRBV12-4 and TRBJ2-3; D remains unclear. This CDR3 region has 15 residues. V was shortened by 8 bases and J by 0 bases, with 15 bases between the two germline ends. The CDR3 is CASGVGETSTDTQYF. The CDR3 bases are TGTGCCAGCGGGGTTGGGGAAACTAGCACAGATACGCAGTATTTT.

This sequence joins TRBV19 and TRBJ2-1; 9 nucleotides line up with TRBD2. CDR1 and CDR2 from the germline V gene are LNHDA and SQIVND (reference sequence). The V and J ends lost 7 bases and 6 bases, in that order; junction bases with no gene match: 7. This CDR3 region has 14 residues. The DNA of the CDR3 is TGTGCCAGTAATAGCGGGAGCCACTGCAATGAGCAGTTCTTC. Translated, it gives CASNSGSHCNEQFF.

This chain joins TRBV11-2 and TRBJ2-2; 8 nucleotides align to TRBD1. The CDR3 length is 16 residues. J lost 6 bases, V lost 4 bases, and 10 bases had no gene match. CDR1 and CDR2 from the germline V gene are SGHAT and FQNNGV. The CDR3 nucleotides read TGTGCCAGCAGCTCATATGGGTTACAGGGGGCCGGGGAGCTGTTTTTT. It is translated as CASSSYGLQGAGELFF. The variable domain in full, with the rest retrieved from reference TRBV11-2 and TRBJ2-2, is EAGVAQSPRYKIIEKRQSVAFWCNPISGHATLYWYQQILGQGPKLLIQFQNNGVVDDSQLPKDRFSAERLKGVDSTLKIQPAKLEDSAVYLCASSSYGLQGAGELFFGEGSRLTVL.